The next 21 T cell receptor beta chains were all read from a single sample in a study of OX40 agonist ivuxolimab in advanced cancers. Repertoires were generated with immunoSEQ multiplex PCR, while TCRdb's copy carries only in-frame clones and drops some. The data hold under 70,000 clones, with roughly four fifths observed a single time. This specimen consisted of CD4+ or CD8+ T cells sorted from blood, obtained in a trial of the OX40 agonist ivuxolimab. Receptors were obtained from an adult with an advanced solid tumor such as melanoma, head and neck, liver or kidney cancer.

The DNA of the CDR3 is TGTGCCAGCCGAAGCGGGGCAGGAACCGGGGAGCTGTTTTTT. Protein product: CASRSGAGTGELFF. The chain employs TRBV2 and TRBJ2-2; the match to TRBD2 covers 7 bases. The trim removed 8 bases at V and 5 bases at J, leaving 8 bases unmatched. Germline CDR1 SNHLY, CDR2 FYNNEI. CDR3 size: 14 residues.

This clone was seen a few times. This rearrangement joins TRBV27 to TRBJ1-6; D is perhaps TRBD1 (5 bases). The germline gives CDR1 MNHEY, CDR2 SMNVEV (reference sequence). This CDR3 contains 15 residues. Deletions cut 6 bases from V and 8 bases from J, with 17 bases between. The DNA of the CDR3 is TGTGCCAGCAGCCAAAGAGGGATCAGGGATTCACCCCTCCACTTT. Residues: CASSQRGIRDSPLHF.

The chain couples TRBV9 to TRBJ1-3; no firm D call. The V gene lost 0 bases and the J gene lost 0 bases, with 4 bases spanning the gap. CDR3 length equals 14 residues. CDR1 is SGDLS and CDR2 is YYNGEE in the germline V gene. The CDR3 reads CASSVAVSGNTIYF. The CDR3 DNA reads as TGTGCCAGCAGCGTAGCAGTCTCTGGAAACACCATATATTTT. Full variable domain (rest looked up from reference TRBV9 and TRBJ1-3): DSGVTQTPKHLITATGQRVTLRCSPRSGDLSVYWYQQSLDQGLQFLIQYYNGEERAKGNILERFSAQQFPDLHSELNLSSLELGDSALYFCASSVAVSGNTIYFGEGSWLTVV.

This sequence joins TRBV28 and TRBJ1-6, with TRBD1 identical over 8 bases. There are 14 residues in the CDR3. V shed 6 bases and J 9 bases; nucleotides not matched to a gene: 7. In germline, CDR1 is MDHEN, CDR2 SYDVKM. The CDR3 nucleotides read TGTGCCAGCAGCCGGACAGGGAGTTCTTCACCCCTCCACTTT. Translating gives CASSRTGSSSPLHF. Together with reference TRBV28 and TRBJ1-6, the CDR3 gives the full variable domain: DVKVTQSSRYLVKRTGEKVFLECVQDMDHENMFWYRQDPGLGLRLIYFSYDVKMKEKGDIPEGYSVSREKKERFSLILESASTNQTSMYLCASSRTGSSSPLHFGNGTRLTVT.

The chain carries TRBV7-9 and TRBJ2-3; 8 bases fit TRBD1. CDR1 and CDR2 (germline): SEHNR, FQNEAQ (reference sequence). V lost 1 base to trimming and J lost 3 bases; unmatched junction nucleotides: 12. CDR3 length equals 18 residues. The CDR3 DNA follows: TGTGCCAGCAGCTTAGAATTAGGGGATCAGGGGGCAACAGATACGCAGTATTTT. Encoded protein: CASSLELGDQGATDTQYF.

The V call is TRBV7-2, the J call TRBJ2-7; maybe TRBD1 (5 bases). Trimming took off 2 bases at V and 0 bases at J, with 11 bases between the two ends. There are 15 residues in the CDR3. Germline V gene data show CDR1 as SGHTA and CDR2 as FQGNSA. The CDR3 protein is CASSLSSRDSYEQYF. CDR3 DNA sequence: TGTGCCAGCAGCTTATCATCCAGGGACTCCTACGAGCAGTACTTC.

The J gene is TRBJ1-2, the V gene TRBV5-1; 8 bases are shared with TRBD1. V trimming: 2 bases; J trimming: 3 bases; junction bases outside the gene matches: 12. In germline, CDR1 is SGHRS, CDR2 YFSETQ. CDR3 size: 17 residues. The CDR3 here is CASSFARDRRFDYGYTF. CDR3 DNA sequence: TGCGCCAGCAGCTTCGCTAGGGACAGGAGGTTTGACTATGGCTACACCTTC.

The chain is built from TRBV9 and TRBJ1-2, with D tentatively TRBD1 (5 bases). Germline values: CDR1 SGDLS, CDR2 YYNGEE. The CDR3 spans 14 residues. V shed 7 bases and J shed 8 bases, with 21 bases lying between them. The CDR3 is CASSVGGGSDGYTF. CDR3 DNA: TGTGCCAGCTCCGTTGGGGGGGGTTCGGACGGCTACACCTTC.

The rearrangement links TRBV4-1 to TRBJ1-1; a possible D gene is TRBD1 (5 bases). This CDR3 comprises 17 residues. The V gene's germline CDR1 is MGHRA and CDR2 YSYEKL. V lost 2 bases, J lost 4 bases, and 20 bases lay in between. In DNA form, the CDR3 reads TGCGCCAGCAGCCAATTCCCCCACGGTCGGGGGACCACTGAAGCTTTCTTT. Its protein is CASSQFPHGRGTTEAFF.

The chain combines TRBV2 with TRBJ2-5, with D possibly TRBD1 on 5 matching bases. The CDR3 runs 14 residues. V was pared by 6 bases and J by 2 bases, with 13 bases between. CDR1 SNHLY and CDR2 FYNNEI come from the germline V gene. The DNA for the CDR3 is TGTGCCAGCAGGCGCAGGGAAACGCAAGAGACCCAGTACTTC. It encodes CASRRRETQETQYF.

The chain is built from TRBV6-5 and TRBJ2-5; 14 positions match TRBD2. CDR3 length: 15 residues. Germline values: CDR1 MNHEY, CDR2 SVGAGI. With V trimmed by 5 bases and J by 6 bases, 5 bases remained unmatched. The CDR3 nucleotides are TGTGCCAGCAGTAGGGGACTAGCGGGGGTTAAGACCCAGTACTTC. It specifies CASSRGLAGVKTQYF.

The rearrangement joins TRBV7-8 to TRBJ1-1; 8 positions agree with TRBD1. CDR3 length: 14 residues. CDR1 and CDR2 from the germline V gene are SGHVS and FQNEAQ. V was clipped by 1 base and J by 11 bases; unmatched bases: 9. The DNA for the CDR3 is TGTGCCAGCAGCTTAGGGACAGGGTTAAGCGGCGCTTTCTTT. This translates into CASSLGTGLSGAFF.

V and J are TRBV11-1 and TRBJ1-1; perhaps TRBD1 as D (6 bases). Trimming took off 10 bases at V and 3 bases at J, with 9 bases between the two ends. This CDR3 has 11 amino acids. CDR1 and CDR2 (germline): SGHAT, FQDESV (reference sequence). Here the CDR3 reads CATRQDTEAFF. DNA for the CDR3: TGTGCCACTCGACAGGACACTGAAGCTTTCTTT.

The chain couples TRBV29-1 to TRBJ1-2, with D possibly TRBD1 on 6 matching bases. Between the trimmed V and J ends, which lost 0 bases and 7 bases, there was a span of 9 bases. The CDR3 loop spans 12 amino acids. The germline gives CDR1 SQVTM, CDR2 ANQGSEA. The CDR3 DNA follows: TGCAGCGTTGAAGAAGGGGGAGGTGGCTACACCTTC. It is translated as CSVEEGGGGYTF.

The chain carries TRBV5-6 and TRBJ1-3, with 11 bases that match TRBD1. This CDR3 is 16 amino acids long. The J segment lost 3 bases and the V segment lost 4 bases, leaving 6 bases of the junction unmatched. Looked up from germline, CDR1 is SGHDT and CDR2 is YYEEEE. The CDR3 loop reads CASSRGQGVIGNTIYF. CDR3 in DNA: TGTGCCAGCAGCCGGGGACAGGGGGTCATTGGAAACACCATATATTTT.

This sequence joins TRBV13 and TRBJ1-6, with 9 nucleotides matching TRBD1. Germline loops: CDR1 PRHDT, CDR2 FYEKMQ (reference sequence). This CDR3 has 16 amino acids. Unmatched junction bases numbered 11, after V lost 5 bases and J lost 9 bases. For the CDR3, the DNA is TGTGCCAGCAGCCGGGGGCCACAGGGGGCGGCTTCACCCCTCCACTTT. It specifies CASSRGPQGAASPLHF.

The V call is TRBV28, the J call TRBJ2-1; a possible D gene is TRBD1 (5 bases). This CDR3 has 15 residues. Per germline, CDR1 MDHEN and CDR2 SYDVKM. Trimming removed 3 bases from V and 6 bases from J, with 15 bases in between. CDR3 coding DNA: TGTGCCAGCAGTTTTAGGGGTATTGTAATCAATGAGCAGTTCTTC. Residues: CASSFRGIVINEQFF.

The chain has TRBV2 and TRBJ1-2; a weak D match, TRBD1 (5 bases). In germline, CDR1 is SNHLY, CDR2 FYNNEI. This CDR3 is 14 amino acids long. The ends were cut back, 1 base at V and 8 bases at J, with 14 bases in the middle. The CDR3 DNA reads as TGTGCCAGCAGTGAAGGCCCGGGGGTAGGGGGCTACACCTTC. Encoded protein: CASSEGPGVGGYTF.

The V gene is TRBV19, the J gene TRBJ1-1; 8 bases match TRBD1. CDR1 LNHDA and CDR2 SQIVND come from the germline V gene (reference sequence). After removal of 2 bases from V and 7 bases from J, the junction contained 6 bases not matched to a gene. The CDR3 is 14 amino acids. The CDR3 DNA sequence: TGTGCCAGTAGTATACACAGGGGGAGGCTTGAAGCTTTCTTT. Translating gives CASSIHRGRLEAFF.

In its sample, this clone was seen once. This chain links TRBV19 with TRBJ1-2; TRBD1 might be the D (6 bases). Trimming took off 5 bases at V and 4 bases at J, with 14 bases between the two ends. The CDR3 totals 14 residues. Per the germline V gene, CDR1 is LNHDA and CDR2 is SQIVND (reference sequence). CDR3 in DNA: TGTGCCAGTAGTTGGCAGGGGCGGAGCTATGGCTACACCTTC. This sequence encodes CASSWQGRSYGYTF. Drawing the rest from reference TRBV19 and TRBJ1-2, the complete variable domain is DGGITQSPKYLFRKEGQNVTLSCEQNLNHDAMYWYRQDPGQGLRLIYYSQIVNDFQKGDIAEGYSVSREKKESFPLTVTSAQKNPTAFYLCASSWQGRSYGYTFGSGTRLTVV.

This chain uses TRBV9 with TRBJ2-1; the D gene is possibly TRBD2 (6 bases). The germline V gene encodes CDR1 SGDLS and CDR2 YYNGEE. This CDR3 contains 15 residues. Deletions cut 0 bases from V and 4 bases from J, with 11 bases between. CDR3 in amino acids: CASSVVDSGYNEQFF. The CDR3 DNA reads TGTGCCAGCAGCGTAGTCGATAGCGGTTACAATGAGCAGTTCTTC.